This is a list of T cell receptor beta chains from one sample in a study of T cell repertoires and HLA-DP antigens. This table comes from immunoSEQ multiplex PCR, and its TCRdb copy is limited to in-frame clones, with some not included. The sample consists of over 100,000 clones, 80% to 95% of them appearing once. Antigens of these TCRs are unknown. The sequenced material came from CD4+ T cells from PBMCs. These receptors were collected from a woman under 30 in good health and CMV-seronegative. CDR3s include the opening cysteine and the closing phenylalanine or tryptophan. Fields, in order: clone size, D gene, V gene, J gene, CDR3 length, CDR3 protein, CDR3 DNA. The D gene is left open where the match is weak. Some rows have no size entry. The others give once, few or many, or a class for an expanded clone.

>.|TRBD2|TRBV13|TRBJ2-4|16
CASSSLAGVAKNIQYF
TGTGCCAGCAGCTCTTTAGCGGGGGTCGCCAAAAACATTCAGTACTTC
>.|.|TRBV27|TRBJ1-2|17
CASSFWSPRAPNYGYTF
TGTGCCAGCAGTTTCTGGAGCCCTAGAGCACCTAACTATGGCTACACCTTC
>.|.|TRBV4-3|TRBJ2-3|17
CASSQDLGRLRPDTQYF
TGCGCCAGCAGCCAAGATCTAGGTCGGCTCCGGCCAGATACGCAGTATTTT
>.|.|TRBV7-9|TRBJ2-4|16
CASSPRARRAGNIQYF
TGTGCCAGCAGCCCCAGGGCCAGGAGGGCCGGGAACATTCAGTACTTC
>.|.|TRBV15|TRBJ1-5|14
CATSRDRDNQPQHF
TGTGCCACCAGCAGAGACAGGGACAATCAGCCCCAGCATTTT
>.|.|TRBV28|TRBJ2-1|14
CASRVDLQYNEQFF
TGTGCCAGCAGAGTAGACTTGCAATACAATGAGCAGTTCTTC
>.|.|TRBV6-1|TRBJ1-5|15
CASSEGSGPNQPQHF
TGTGCCAGCAGTGAAGGGTCAGGTCCTAATCAGCCCCAGCATTTT
>.|.|TRBV5-5|TRBJ2-6|15
CASSLGRAGANVLTF
TGTGCCAGCAGCTTGGGCAGAGCTGGGGCCAACGTCCTGACTTTC
>.|.|TRBV6-5|TRBJ1-6|15
CASSYSGARYSPLHF
TGTGCCAGCAGTTACTCGGGGGCCCGGTATTCACCCCTCCACTTT
>.|.|TRBV18|TRBJ1-1|16
CASSPIKLDRNTEAFF
TGTGCCAGCTCACCAATTAAATTGGACAGAAACACTGAAGCTTTCTTT
>.|TRBD1|TRBV28|TRBJ1-6|12
CATGQLNSPLHF
TGTGCCACGGGACAGCTAAATTCACCCCTCCACTTT
>.|.|TRBV30|TRBJ2-3|15
CAWSTERIGTDTQYF
TGTGCCTGGAGTACTGAGCGTATTGGCACAGATACGCAGTATTTT
>few|.|TRBV6-1|TRBJ1-6|14
CASCNRAYNSPLHF
TGTGCCAGCTGTAACAGGGCCTATAATTCACCCCTCCACTTT
>.|TRBD2|TRBV12-5|TRBJ2-1|18
CASGFSLTSASSYNEQFF
TGTGCTAGTGGTTTTTCCCTGACTAGCGCCAGCTCCTACAATGAGCAGTTCTTC
>.|TRBD2|TRBV28|TRBJ2-1|15
CASIAGSSSYNEQFF
TGTGCCAGTATAGCGGGATCAAGCTCCTACAATGAGCAGTTCTTC
>.|TRBD2|TRBV19|TRBJ2-1|13
CASSGLARNEQFF
TGTGCCAGTAGTGGACTAGCGAGGAATGAGCAGTTCTTC
>.|.|TRBV5-1|TRBJ1-5|16
CASSLEGGNSNQPQHF
TGCGCCAGCAGCTTGGAGGGGGGTAATAGCAATCAGCCCCAGCATTTT
>.|.|TRBV9|TRBJ2-3|14
CASSRRESPGWEYF
TGTGCCAGCAGCCGACGAGAATCACCAGGTTGGGAGTATTTT
>.|TRBD1|TRBV18|TRBJ2-1|20
CASSPPVTGVTKSSYNEQFF
TGTGCCAGCTCACCACCAGTTACAGGGGTCACTAAAAGCTCCTACAATGAGCAGTTCTTC
>.|.|TRBV6-1|TRBJ2-3|16
CASSGHRVGSTDTQYF
TGTGCCAGCAGTGGACACAGGGTCGGAAGCACAGATACGCAGTATTTT
>.|.|TRBV28|TRBJ2-2|15
CASSFGGTNTGELFF
TGTGCCAGCAGTTTTGGGGGAACCAACACCGGGGAGCTGTTTTTT
>.|TRBD1|TRBV6-5|TRBJ1-6|14
CASSKDRVDSPLHF
TGTGCCAGCAGCAAGGACAGGGTCGATTCACCCCTCCACTTT
>.|TRBD1|TRBV5-1|TRBJ2-4|14
CASSLRGQWDIQYF
TGCGCCAGCAGCCTCCGGGGACAGTGGGACATTCAGTACTTC
>.|TRBD2|TRBV27|TRBJ2-6|19
CASTNRGRAIESGANVLTF
TGTGCCAGCACCAATCGGGGGAGGGCGATTGAATCTGGGGCCAACGTCCTGACTTTC
>.|.|TRBV18|TRBJ1-4|14
CASSPFTVNEKLFF
TGTGCCAGCTCACCATTCACAGTTAATGAAAAACTGTTTTTT
>.|.|TRBV19|TRBJ1-1|14
CASSIVRKGTEAFF
TGTGCCAGTAGTATAGTCAGAAAGGGCACTGAAGCTTTCTTT
>.|.|TRBV10-2|TRBJ1-4|13
CASSEWGREKLFF
TGCGCCAGCAGTGAGTGGGGGAGAGAAAAACTGTTTTTT
>.|.|TRBV7-8|TRBJ1-2|14
CASSFFREDYGYTF
TGTGCCAGCAGCTTTTTCAGGGAAGACTATGGCTACACCTTC
>.|.|TRBV19|TRBJ1-1|16
CASSIDKGRVDTEAFF
TGTGCCAGTAGTATAGATAAAGGCAGGGTGGACACTGAAGCTTTCTTT
>few|TRBD1|TRBV7-9|TRBJ2-3|15
CASSSRQGARDTQYF
TGTGCCAGCAGCAGCAGACAGGGGGCTAGAGATACGCAGTATTTT
>.|TRBD1|TRBV14|TRBJ2-5|16
CASSQIGQGAWETQYF
TGTGCCAGCAGCCAAATCGGACAGGGGGCCTGGGAGACCCAGTACTTC
>few|TRBD1|TRBV9|TRBJ1-4|14
CASSPGTGAWKLFF
TGTGCCAGCAGCCCCGGGACAGGGGCGTGGAAACTGTTTTTT
>.|.|TRBV2|TRBJ1-1|13
CASSEESTTEAFF
TGTGCCAGCAGCGAGGAATCAACAACTGAAGCTTTCTTT
>.|TRBD1|TRBV9|TRBJ1-6|15
CASSTDLTGNSPLHF
TGTGCCAGCAGCACGGACCTGACAGGGAATTCACCCCTCCACTTT
>once|.|TRBV2|TRBJ1-1|13
CASHGGLFTEAFF
TGTGCCAGCCATGGAGGGTTATTCACTGAAGCTTTCTTT
>.|.|TRBV11-2|TRBJ1-1|16
CASSLAPPPPGTEAFF
TGTGCCAGCAGCTTAGCCCCTCCCCCGCCGGGCACTGAAGCTTTCTTT
>.|.|TRBV19|TRBJ1-1|14
CASSPDRQNTEAFF
TGTGCCAGTAGTCCGGACAGACAGAACACTGAAGCTTTCTTT
>.|.|TRBV28|TRBJ1-5|16
CASSFGDQGIGQPQHF
TGTGCCAGCAGTTTTGGGGATCAGGGAATCGGTCAGCCCCAGCATTTT
>.|.|TRBV9|TRBJ2-1|16
CASSPSGTQLFDEQFF
TGTGCCAGCAGCCCCTCCGGGACTCAACTTTTCGATGAGCAGTTCTTC
>.|.|TRBV2|TRBJ1-2|17
CASSEARSRKANYGYTF
TGTGCCAGCAGTGAAGCGCGGTCCAGGAAAGCTAACTATGGCTACACCTTC
>.|.|TRBV5-4|TRBJ1-5|14
CASSLSGGNQPQHF
TGTGCCAGCAGCTTGTCGGGTGGAAATCAGCCCCAGCATTTT
>.|TRBD2|TRBV15|TRBJ2-6|21
CATSRDNGRLAGGLGANVLTF
TGTGCCACCAGCAGAGATAACGGTCGACTAGCGGGAGGCCTTGGGGCCAACGTCCTGACTTTC
>.|TRBD1|TRBV10-3|TRBJ1-2|13
CAIRGDREDGYTF
TGTGCCATCAGAGGGGACAGGGAAGATGGCTACACCTTC
>.|.|TRBV7-8|TRBJ1-5|17
CASSYGPQVTSNQPQHF
TGTGCCAGCAGCTACGGCCCCCAGGTCACTAGCAATCAGCCCCAGCATTTT
>.|TRBD1|TRBV4-1|TRBJ1-3|19
CASSQMFMRTGLSGNTIYF
TGCGCCAGCAGCCAGATGTTCATGCGGACAGGGCTCTCTGGAAACACCATATATTTT
>.|TRBD2|TRBV2|TRBJ2-5|15
CASRTSLSLQETQYF
TGTGCCAGCAGGACTAGCCTAAGCCTACAAGAGACCCAGTACTTC
>.|TRBD1|TRBV18|TRBJ2-1|18
CASSPRFFGQGAGNEQFF
TGTGCCAGCTCACCACGATTTTTCGGGCAGGGGGCGGGGAATGAGCAGTTCTTC
>.|TRBD2|TRBV10-3|TRBJ2-7|17
CAITSGTSGRGVSEQYF
TGTGCCATCACCTCAGGGACTAGCGGGAGAGGGGTCTCCGAGCAGTACTTC
>.|.|TRBV5-1|TRBJ2-5|15
CASSLRTGSQETQYF
TGCGCCAGCAGCCTCCGGACCGGGTCTCAAGAGACCCAGTACTTC
>.|.|TRBV6-1|TRBJ2-7|15
CASRLTVNAPYEQYF
TGTGCCAGCAGGCTGACAGTAAATGCTCCCTACGAGCAGTACTTC
>.|TRBD1|TRBV14|TRBJ2-4|15
CASSPTMGTVNIQYF
TGTGCCAGCAGCCCGACCATGGGGACAGTAAACATTCAGTACTTC
>.|.|TRBV10-1|TRBJ2-2|15
CASSDEPRFGGELFF
TGCGCCAGCAGTGACGAACCTAGATTTGGCGGGGAGCTGTTTTTT
>.|TRBD2|TRBV6-5|TRBJ2-5|14
CASSSGRGSETQYF
TGTGCCAGCAGTTCCGGGAGGGGATCGGAGACCCAGTACTTC
>.|TRBD1|TRBV29-1|TRBJ1-1|13
CSARDSLNTEAFF
TGCAGCGCCCGGGACAGTCTGAACACTGAAGCTTTCTTT
>.|.|TRBV28|TRBJ1-5|13
CASSFGQQQPQHF
TGTGCCAGCAGTTTCGGACAGCAGCAGCCCCAGCATTTT
>.|.|TRBV5-6|TRBJ2-3|11
CASSLEDTQYF
TGTGCCAGCAGCTTGGAAGATACGCAGTATTTT
>few|.|TRBV9|TRBJ1-6|15
CASSVADSNNSPLHF
TGTGCCAGCAGCGTAGCCGACAGTAATAATTCACCCCTCCACTTT
>.|.|TRBV5-1|TRBJ2-5|12
CASSLEAETQYF
TGCGCCAGCAGCTTGGAGGCAGAGACCCAGTACTTC
>once|TRBD2|TRBV4-1|TRBJ2-5|15
CASSQAGRVGETQYF
TGCGCCAGCAGCCAAGCAGGGAGGGTGGGGGAGACCCAGTACTTC
>.|.|TRBV5-6|TRBJ1-4|14
CASSLDSRNEKLFF
TGTGCCAGCAGCTTGGATTCGCGTAATGAAAAACTGTTTTTT